The next 15 T cell receptor beta chains were all read from a single sample in a study of cytomegalovirus exposure and HLA in healthy donors (dated by TCRdb to about 2017). Preparation of the library involved the immunoSEQ multiplex PCR assay. For the multiplex PCR, a mixture combining 60 forward primers for TCR Vbeta segments and 13 reverse primers for TCR Jbeta segments was used. TCRdb obtained this table from immuneACCESS and retained in-frame rearrangements with V and J assigned. These tables miss some clones; where compared with another copy, unresolved V genes account for less than half of the shortfall, and the remainder is unexplained. The sample profile shows approximately 91,000 clones; 86% of them were found once. The top ten constitute about a tenth of the sample. Sequencing was carried out using PBMCs. These receptors came from a man between 25 and 39 years old in good health and CMV-seropositive.

This rearrangement joins TRBV6-5 to TRBJ2-7, with 7 positions matching TRBD2. This CDR3 is 14 amino acids long. Losses at the gene ends were 6 bases for V and 4 bases for J; bases not matched to a gene: 9. Per the germline V gene, CDR1 is MNHEY and CDR2 is SVGAGI. The CDR3 bases are TGTGCCAGCAGCCGGACTAGTATCGGTTACGAGCAGTACTTC. Protein: CASSRTSIGYEQYF.

This clone occurred once. In DNA, the CDR3 is TGCGCCAGCAGCTTGCAGGGACTAAACACCGGGGAGCTGTTTTTT. Encoded protein: CASSLQGLNTGELFF. The rearrangement joins TRBV5-1 to TRBJ2-2; 7 bases map to TRBD2. Germline CDR1 is SGHRS and CDR2 is YFSETQ. There are 15 residues in the CDR3. The V segment lost 1 base and the J segment 2 bases; nucleotides outside the gene matches: 2.

The chain carries TRBV9 and TRBJ2-7; possible D gene TRBD1, 6 bases. The CDR3 length is 14 residues. Trimming removed 4 bases from V and 3 bases from J, with 14 bases in between. Looked up from germline, CDR1 is SGDLS and CDR2 is YYNGEE. This CDR3 is CASSPHREFYEQYF. The CDR3 coding sequence is TGTGCCAGCAGCCCACACAGGGAGTTCTACGAGCAGTACTTC. The whole variable domain, remainder taken from reference TRBV9 and TRBJ2-7, is DSGVTQTPKHLITATGQRVTLRCSPRSGDLSVYWYQQSLDQGLQFLIQYYNGEERAKGNILERFSAQQFPDLHSELNLSSLELGDSALYFCASSPHREFYEQYFGPGTRLTVT.

The chain couples TRBV28 to TRBJ2-3; D is perhaps TRBD1 (6 bases). V was clipped by 6 bases and J by 3 bases, with 19 bases between them. In germline, CDR1 is MDHEN, CDR2 SYDVKM. The CDR3 sequence is 16 residues long. CDR3 amino acids: CASSFSGHRPTDTQYF. Written as DNA, the CDR3 is TGTGCCAGCAGCTTCTCGGGACATCGGCCGACAGATACGCAGTATTTT. Supplemented by reference TRBV28 and TRBJ2-3, the full variable domain reads DVKVTQSSRYLVKRTGEKVFLECVQDMDHENMFWYRQDPGLGLRLIYFSYDVKMKEKGDIPEGYSVSREKKERFSLILESASTNQTSMYLCASSFSGHRPTDTQYFGPGTRLTVL.

The J gene is TRBJ1-4, the V gene TRBV5-1, with D unresolved. Germline assignment: CDR1 SGHRS and CDR2 YFSETQ. CDR3 length equals 15 residues. V lost 0 bases, J lost 7 bases, and 13 bases lay in between. CDR3 bases: TGCGCCAGCAGCTTGGCCCGGGGAGGAAGTGAAAAACTGTTTTTT. This encodes CASSLARGGSEKLFF.

The V gene is TRBV6-6, the J gene TRBJ2-7; no firm D call. This CDR3 has 14 amino acids. Trimming removed 5 bases at V and 5 bases at J, with 16 bases between. Per the germline V gene, CDR1 is MNHNY and CDR2 is SVGAGI (reference sequence). The CDR3 sequence is CASSPALVRHEQYF. The DNA for the CDR3 is TGTGCCAGCAGTCCAGCTCTAGTACGGCACGAGCAGTACTTC.

V is TRBV6-1 and J is TRBJ2-2; 9 bases align to TRBD2. CDR1 and CDR2 (germline): MNHNS, SASEGT. The CDR3 consists of 19 residues. Trimming removed 2 bases from V and 0 bases from J; junction bases left unmatched: 10. The CDR3 sequence: CASSESGWREGSNTGELFF. DNA for the CDR3: TGTGCCAGCAGTGAATCGGGGTGGCGGGAGGGGTCGAACACCGGGGAGCTGTTTTTT.

The chain recombines TRBV30 with TRBJ2-3, with a tentative D call TRBD2 (5 bases). This CDR3 has 16 amino acids. Trimming stripped 0 bases from V and 4 bases from J, with 17 bases between. Per the germline V gene, CDR1 is GTSNPN and CDR2 is SVGIG (reference sequence). The CDR3 is CAWSVYMAGRADTQYF. CDR3 coding DNA: TGTGCCTGGAGTGTATATATGGCGGGTAGGGCAGATACGCAGTATTTT.

In its sample, this clone was seen once. The J gene is TRBJ2-3, the V gene TRBV6-6, with D possibly TRBD2 on 6 matching bases. The germline CDR1 and CDR2 sequences are MNHNY and SVGAGI (reference sequence). V was shortened by 2 bases and J by 0 bases, with 9 bases between the two germline ends. The CDR3 runs 15 residues. As DNA, the CDR3 is TGTGCCAGCAGTTACGTTAGCGGTAGCACAGATACGCAGTATTTT. Translating it yields CASSYVSGSTDTQYF.

CDR3 region: CASSRITGTSGSYEQYF. The CDR3 nucleotides are TGTGCCAGCAGCCGAATCACCGGGACTAGCGGCTCCTACGAGCAGTACTTC. J is TRBJ2-7 and V is TRBV28; 11 bases fit TRBD2. Germline assignment: CDR1 MDHEN and CDR2 SYDVKM. The CDR3 totals 17 residues. The V segment lost 6 bases and the J segment 0 bases; nucleotides outside the gene matches: 10.

The J gene is TRBJ1-5, the V gene TRBV28; a weak D match, TRBD1 (6 bases). The germline V and J ends were trimmed by 3 bases and 6 bases, with 9 bases remaining between them. The length of the CDR3 is 13 residues. The germline V gene encodes CDR1 MDHEN and CDR2 SYDVKM. CDR3 nucleotides: TGTGCCAGCAGTTTTACAGGGCGTCAGCCCCAGCATTTT. This sequence encodes CASSFTGRQPQHF.

The chain uses TRBV2 and TRBJ1-6, with 7 bases that match TRBD1. The V gene's germline CDR1 is SNHLY and CDR2 FYNNEI. The CDR3 has 14 amino acids. After removal of 7 bases from V and 7 bases from J, the junction contained 7 bases not matched to a gene. This chain's CDR3 is CASIRDSLNSPLHF. DNA of the CDR3: TGTGCCAGCATTAGGGACAGCCTCAATTCACCCCTCCACTTT.

The V call is TRBV27, the J call TRBJ1-5, with D perhaps matching TRBD1 (6 bases). V was shortened by 7 bases and J by 3 bases, with 16 bases between the two germline ends. CDR1 and CDR2 from the germline V gene are MNHEY and SMNVEV (reference sequence). There are 15 residues in the CDR3. The CDR3, as DNA: TGTGCCAGCAAGAGGTTGGGGGGGCCCAATCAGCCCCAGCATTTT. It is translated as CASKRLGGPNQPQHF.

This sequence joins TRBV28 and TRBJ2-5, with 7 positions matching TRBD2. The ends lost 8 bases at V and 3 bases at J; junction bases unmatched: 6. This CDR3 spans 13 amino acids. The germline CDR1 and CDR2 sequences are MDHEN and SYDVKM. CDR3 DNA: TGTGCCAGCCTGGAGGGGAGGGAAGAGACCCAGTACTTC. Its translation is CASLEGREETQYF.

The V gene is TRBV2, the J gene TRBJ2-1; 13 nucleotides match TRBD2. V trimming: 1 base; J trimming: 12 bases; junction bases outside the gene matches: 6. This CDR3 comprises 15 residues. From germline, CDR1 is SNHLY and CDR2 FYNNEI. This CDR3 is CASSEGRTSGRGQFF. In DNA form, the CDR3 reads TGTGCCAGCAGTGAAGGGAGGACTAGCGGGAGAGGGCAGTTCTTC. The variable domain in full, completed from reference TRBV2 and TRBJ2-1, reads EPEVTQTPSHQVTQMGQEVILRCVPISNHLYFYWYRQILGQKVEFLVSFYNNEISEKSEIFDDQFSVERPDGSNFTLKIRSTKLEDSAMYFCASSEGRTSGRGQFFGPGTRLTVL.